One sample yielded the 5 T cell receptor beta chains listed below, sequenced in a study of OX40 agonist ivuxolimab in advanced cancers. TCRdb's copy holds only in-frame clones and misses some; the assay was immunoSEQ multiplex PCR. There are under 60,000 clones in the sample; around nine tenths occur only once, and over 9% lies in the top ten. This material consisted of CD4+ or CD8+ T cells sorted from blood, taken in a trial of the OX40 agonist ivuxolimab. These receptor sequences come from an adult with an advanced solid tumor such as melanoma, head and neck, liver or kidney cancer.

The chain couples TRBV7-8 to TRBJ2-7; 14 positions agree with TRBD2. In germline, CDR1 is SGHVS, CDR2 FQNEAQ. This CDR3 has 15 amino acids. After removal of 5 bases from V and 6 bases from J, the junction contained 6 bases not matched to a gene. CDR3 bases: TGTGCCAGCAGCCTCGGACTAGCGGGAGGACTCGAGCAGTACTTC. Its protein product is CASSLGLAGGLEQYF. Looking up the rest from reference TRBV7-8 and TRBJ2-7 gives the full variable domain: GAGVSQSPRYKVAKRGQDVALRCDPISGHVSLFWYQQALGQGPEFLTYFQNEAQLDKSGLPSDRFFAERPEGSVSTLKIQRTQQEDSAVYLCASSLGLAGGLEQYFGPGTRLTVT.

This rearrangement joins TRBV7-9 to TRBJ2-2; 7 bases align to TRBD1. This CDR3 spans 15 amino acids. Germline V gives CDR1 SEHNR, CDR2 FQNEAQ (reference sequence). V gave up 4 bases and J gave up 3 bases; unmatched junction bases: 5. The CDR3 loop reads CASSSEQGYTGELFF. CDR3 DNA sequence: TGTGCCAGCAGCTCCGAACAGGGGTACACCGGGGAGCTGTTTTTT.

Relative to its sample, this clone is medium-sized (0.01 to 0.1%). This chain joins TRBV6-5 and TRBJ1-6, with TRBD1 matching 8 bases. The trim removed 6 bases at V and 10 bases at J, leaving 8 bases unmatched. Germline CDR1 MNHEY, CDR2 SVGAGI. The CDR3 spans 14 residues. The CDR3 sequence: CASSPRTGSSPLHF. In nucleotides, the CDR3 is TGTGCCAGCAGCCCTCGGACAGGGAGCTCACCCCTCCACTTT.

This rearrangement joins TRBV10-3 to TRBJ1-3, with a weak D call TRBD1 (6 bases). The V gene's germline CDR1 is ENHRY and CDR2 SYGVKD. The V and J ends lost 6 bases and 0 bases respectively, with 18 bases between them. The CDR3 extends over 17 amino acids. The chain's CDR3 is CAIRLQAGTNSGNTIYF. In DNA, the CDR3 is TGTGCCATCAGACTACAGGCAGGGACAAACTCTGGAAACACCATATATTTT.

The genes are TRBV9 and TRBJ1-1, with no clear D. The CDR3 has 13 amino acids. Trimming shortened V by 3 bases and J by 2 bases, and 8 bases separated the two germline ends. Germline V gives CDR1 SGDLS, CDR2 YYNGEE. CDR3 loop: CASSARQNTEAFF. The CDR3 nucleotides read TGTGCCAGCAGCGCCCGACAAAACACTGAAGCTTTCTTT.